A selection of T cell receptor beta chains follows, all from one sample in a study of T cells in Graves' hyperthyroidism and ophthalmopathy. TCRdb passed the multiplex PCR reads through MiXCR, listing each CDR3 protein once. The sample records approximately 610,000 distinct CDR3 sequences, 14% to 15% being singletons. The sample taken for sequencing was blood. The receptors shown here come from a woman aged 40 to 50 with Graves' ophthalmopathy. Each CDR3 is given with its conserved first and last residue. The D gene is left open where the match is weak. Some rows have no size entry. The others give once, few or many, or a class for an expanded clone.

j_gene | d_gene | v_gene | abundance | CDR3aa | CDR3nt
TRBJ1-1 | NA | TRBV12-3/TRBV12-4 | NA | CASSLPGWEAFF | TGTGCCAGCAGCCTGCCGGGGTGGGAAGCTTTCTTT
TRBJ2-5 | NA | TRBV11-2 | NA | CASSLVVRGETQYF | TGTGCCAGCAGCTTAGTAGTGCGCGGAGAGACCCAGTACTTC
TRBJ1-2 | NA | TRBV6-5 | NA | CASSYTRTANYGYTF | TGTGCCAGCAGTTACACAAGGACAGCGAACTATGGCTACACCTTC
TRBJ2-5 | NA | TRBV7-8 | many | CASSLEGWETQYF | TGTGCCAGCAGCTTAGAGGGTTGGGAGACCCAGTACTTC
TRBJ1-1 | NA | TRBV6-1 | many | CASGETGGTEAFF | TGTGCCAGCGGGGAGACGGGGGGCACTGAAGCTTTCTTT
TRBJ1-1 | TRBD1 | TRBV30 | many | CAWETGDTEAFF | TGTGCCTGGGAGACAGGGGACACTGAAGCTTTCTTT
TRBJ2-7 | NA | TRBV28 | many | CASAGTSYEQYF | TGTGCCAGCGCCGGGACCTCCTACGAGCAGTACTTC
TRBJ1-6 | TRBD1 | TRBV30 | many | CAWSDRGYNSPLHF | TGTGCCTGGAGTGACAGGGGTTATAATTCACCCCTCCACTTT
TRBJ1-1 | TRBD1 | TRBV2 | many | CASSGQGSTEAFF | TGTGCCAGCAGCGGACAGGGGAGCACTGAAGCTTTCTTT
TRBJ2-5 | TRBD2 | TRBV6-5 | many | CASSTGLAGFTQETQYF | TGTGCCAGCAGTACTGGACTAGCGGGCTTTACACAAGAGACCCAGTACTTC
TRBJ2-1 | TRBD2 | TRBV20-1 | NA | CSAIAPGLAGGGEQFF | TGCAGTGCTATAGCCCCCGGACTAGCGGGAGGCGGTGAGCAGTTCTTC
TRBJ2-5 | TRBD2 | TRBV7-3 | many | CASSILAGAKETQYF | TGTGCCAGCAGCATACTAGCGGGAGCGAAAGAGACCCAGTACTTC
TRBJ1-5 | TRBD1 | TRBV10-3 | few | CAISVGDRGNQPQHF | TGTGCCATCAGCGTAGGTGACAGGGGCAATCAGCCCCAGCATTTT
TRBJ2-5 | NA | TRBV27 | few | CASSTLSLARETQYF | TGTGCCAGCAGTACACTTTCTCTAGCCAGGGAGACCCAGTACTTC
TRBJ1-5 | NA | TRBV7-9 | NA | CASSLQGINQPQHF | TGTGCCAGCAGCTTACAGGGGATCAATCAGCCCCAGCATTTT
TRBJ2-2 | TRBD1 | TRBV6-1 | many | CASSEAAPDRGTGELFF | TGTGCCAGCAGTGAAGCCGCTCCAGACAGGGGGACCGGGGAGCTGTTTTTT
TRBJ2-5 | NA | TRBV6-1 | NA | CASTPGSLETQYF | TGTGCCAGCACCCCTGGGTCACTGGAGACCCAGTACTTC
TRBJ2-7 | NA | TRBV30 | NA | CAWRPKSSYEQYF | TGTGCCTGGCGCCCGAAGAGCTCCTACGAGCAGTACTTC
TRBJ2-7 | TRBD2 | TRBV6-2/TRBV6-3 | many | CASSSTASGTYEQYF | TGTGCCAGCAGTTCGACGGCTAGCGGTACCTACGAGCAGTACTTC
TRBJ2-2 | TRBD2 | TRBV12-3/TRBV12-4 | many | CASSPSPSGAGELFF | TGTGCCAGCAGTCCCTCTCCCAGCGGGGCCGGGGAGCTGTTTTTT
TRBJ2-7 | NA | TRBV7-8 | many | CASSLAGKSYEQYF | TGTGCCAGCAGCTTAGCGGGAAAGTCCTACGAGCAGTACTTC
TRBJ1-1 | NA | TRBV5-5 | many | CASSMRGGRTEAFF | TGTGCCAGCAGCATGAGGGGAGGTAGGACTGAAGCTTTCTTT
TRBJ1-2 | TRBD1 | TRBV12-3/TRBV12-4 | few | CASSRQGRYGYTF | TGTGCCAGCAGTAGACAGGGAAGGTATGGCTACACCTTC
TRBJ2-5 | TRBD1 | TRBV2 | many | CASAWGQQETQYF | TGTGCCAGCGCCTGGGGACAGCAAGAGACCCAGTACTTC
TRBJ1-6 | NA | TRBV4-1 | few | CASSQVSPREGRNSPLHF | TGCGCCAGCAGCCAAGTGTCCCCGAGGGAAGGCCGTAATTCACCCCTCCACTTT
TRBJ1-5 | TRBD1 | TRBV14 | NA | CASSQEGQGARGQPQHF | TGTGCCAGCAGCCAAGAGGGCCAGGGGGCCAGGGGTCAGCCCCAGCATTTT
TRBJ2-4 | TRBD2 | TRBV6-5 | NA | CASSYEARGDIQYF | TGTGCCAGCAGTTACGAGGCCCGGGGGGACATTCAGTACTTC
TRBJ2-7 | NA | TRBV20-1 | many | CSASQTGVEQYF | TGCAGTGCTAGCCAGACAGGCGTCGAGCAGTACTTC
TRBJ1-5 | NA | TRBV19 | many | CARKVRCGVRNQPQHF | TGTGCCAGAAAAGTGAGGTGCGGGGTTCGCAATCAGCCCCAGCATTTT